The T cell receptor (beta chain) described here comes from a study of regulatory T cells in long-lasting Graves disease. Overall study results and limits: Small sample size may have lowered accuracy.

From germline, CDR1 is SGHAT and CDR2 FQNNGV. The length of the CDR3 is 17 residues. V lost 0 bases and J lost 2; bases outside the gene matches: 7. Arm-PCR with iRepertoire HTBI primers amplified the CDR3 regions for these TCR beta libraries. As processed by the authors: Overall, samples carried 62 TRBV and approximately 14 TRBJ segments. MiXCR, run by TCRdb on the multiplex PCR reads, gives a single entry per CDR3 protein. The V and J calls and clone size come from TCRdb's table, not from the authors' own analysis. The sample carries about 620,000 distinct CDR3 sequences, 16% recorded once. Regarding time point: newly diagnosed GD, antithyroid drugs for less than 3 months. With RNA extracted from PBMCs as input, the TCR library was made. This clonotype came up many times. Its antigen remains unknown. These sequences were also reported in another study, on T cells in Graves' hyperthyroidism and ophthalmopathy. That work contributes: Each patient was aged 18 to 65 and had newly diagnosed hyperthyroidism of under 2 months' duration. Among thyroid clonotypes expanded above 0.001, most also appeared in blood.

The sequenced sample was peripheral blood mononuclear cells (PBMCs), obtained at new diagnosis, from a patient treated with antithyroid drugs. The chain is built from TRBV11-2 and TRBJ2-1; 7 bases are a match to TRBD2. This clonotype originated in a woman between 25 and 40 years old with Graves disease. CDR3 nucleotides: TGTGCCAGCAGCTTAGACCGGGACTACGGCCCCTACAATGAGCAGTTCTTC. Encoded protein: CASSLDRDYGPYNEQFF.